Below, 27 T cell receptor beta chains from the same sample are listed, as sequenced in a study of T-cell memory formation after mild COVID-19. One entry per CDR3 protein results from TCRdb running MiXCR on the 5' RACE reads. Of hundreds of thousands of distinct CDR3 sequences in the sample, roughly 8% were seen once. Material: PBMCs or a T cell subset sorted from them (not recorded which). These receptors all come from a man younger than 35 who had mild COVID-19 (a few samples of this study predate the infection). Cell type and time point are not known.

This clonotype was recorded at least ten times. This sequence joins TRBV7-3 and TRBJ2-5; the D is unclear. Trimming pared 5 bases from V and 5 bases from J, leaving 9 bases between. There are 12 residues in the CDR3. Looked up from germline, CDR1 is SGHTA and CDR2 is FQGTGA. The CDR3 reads CASSANMETQYF. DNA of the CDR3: TGTGCCAGCAGCGCGAATATGGAGACCCAGTACTTC.

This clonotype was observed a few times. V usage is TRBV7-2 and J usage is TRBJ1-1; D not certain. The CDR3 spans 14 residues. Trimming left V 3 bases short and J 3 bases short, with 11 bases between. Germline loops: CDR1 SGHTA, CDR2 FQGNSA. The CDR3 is CASSFRPRDTEAFF. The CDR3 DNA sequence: TGTGCCAGCAGCTTCCGGCCGCGGGACACTGAAGCTTTCTTT.

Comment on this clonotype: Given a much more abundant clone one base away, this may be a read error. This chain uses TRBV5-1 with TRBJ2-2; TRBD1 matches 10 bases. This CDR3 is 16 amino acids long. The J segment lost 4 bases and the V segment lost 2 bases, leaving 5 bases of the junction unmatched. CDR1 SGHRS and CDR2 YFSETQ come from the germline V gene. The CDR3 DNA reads TGCGCCAGCAGCTTTGCCGGGACAGGGGTCACCGGGGAGCTGTTTTTT. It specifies CASSFAGTGVTGELFF.

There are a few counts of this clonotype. The CDR3 DNA sequence: TGTGCCAGCAGCGTAGAGGGTAGCCCTAGCACAGATACGCAGTATTTT. It codes for CASSVEGSPSTDTQYF. The J gene is TRBJ2-3, the V gene TRBV9; D is unclear. V dropped 0 bases and J dropped 0 bases, with 11 bases sitting between them. Germline loops: CDR1 SGDLS, CDR2 YYNGEE. There are 16 residues in the CDR3.

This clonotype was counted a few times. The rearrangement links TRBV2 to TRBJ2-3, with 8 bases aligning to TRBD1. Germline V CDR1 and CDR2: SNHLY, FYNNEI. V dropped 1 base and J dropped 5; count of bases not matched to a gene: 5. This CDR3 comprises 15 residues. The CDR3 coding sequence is TGTGCCAGCAGTGAAGTCTGGGACAGGATAGATACGCAGTATTTT. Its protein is CASSEVWDRIDTQYF.

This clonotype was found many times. The CDR3, as DNA: TGTGCCAGCAGCCCCCCCCTTCGATTCTACACCGGGGAGCTGTTTTTT. Residues: CASSPPLRFYTGELFF. The rearrangement links TRBV7-2 to TRBJ2-2; no definite D call. The V end was cut by 5 bases, the J end by 3 bases, with 16 bases between. There are 16 residues in the CDR3. CDR1 is SGHTA, CDR2 FQGNSA, per germline. The full variable domain, completed using reference TRBV7-2 and TRBJ2-2, is GAGVSQSPSNKVTEKGKDVELRCDPISGHTALYWYRQSLGQGLEFLIYFQGNSAPDKSGLPSDRFSAERTGGSVSTLTIQRTQQEDSAVYLCASSPPLRFYTGELFFGEGSRLTVL.

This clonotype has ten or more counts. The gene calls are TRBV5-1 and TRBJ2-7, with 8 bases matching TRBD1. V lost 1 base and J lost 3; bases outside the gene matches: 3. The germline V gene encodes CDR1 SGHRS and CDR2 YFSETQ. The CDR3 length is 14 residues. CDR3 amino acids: CASSLTTGGYEQYV. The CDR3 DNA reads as TGCGCCAGCAGCTTGACCACAGGGGGCTACGAGCAGTACGTC.

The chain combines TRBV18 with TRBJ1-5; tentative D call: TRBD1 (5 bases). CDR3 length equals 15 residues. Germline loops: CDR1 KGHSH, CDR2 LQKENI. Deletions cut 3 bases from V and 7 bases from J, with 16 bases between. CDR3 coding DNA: TGTGCCAGCTCACCGTCGGGAGGGGCTGAACAGCCCCAGCATTTT. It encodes CASSPSGGAEQPQHF.

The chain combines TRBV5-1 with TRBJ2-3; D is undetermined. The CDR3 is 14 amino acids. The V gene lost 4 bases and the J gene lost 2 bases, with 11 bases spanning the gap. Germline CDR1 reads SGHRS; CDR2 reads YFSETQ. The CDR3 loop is CASSRMTITDTQYF. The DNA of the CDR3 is TGCGCCAGCAGCCGAATGACGATCACAGATACGCAGTATTTT.

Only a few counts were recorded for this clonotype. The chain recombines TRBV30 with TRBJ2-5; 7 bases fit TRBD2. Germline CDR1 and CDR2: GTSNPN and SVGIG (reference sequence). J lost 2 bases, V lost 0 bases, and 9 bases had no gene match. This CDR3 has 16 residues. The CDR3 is CAWSVLERGVQETQYF. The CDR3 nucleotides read TGTGCCTGGAGTGTACTAGAGCGGGGTGTACAAGAGACCCAGTACTTC.

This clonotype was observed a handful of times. Written as DNA, the CDR3 is TGTGCCAGCACCGAACGGGGAGGCTACTATGGCTACACCTTC. This codes for CASTERGGYYGYTF. The V and J genes are TRBV4-2 and TRBJ1-2; D remains unclear. The CDR3 extends over 14 amino acids. V lost 7 bases, J lost 3 bases, and 15 bases lay in between. Germline CDR1 reads LGHNA; CDR2 reads YNFKEQ.

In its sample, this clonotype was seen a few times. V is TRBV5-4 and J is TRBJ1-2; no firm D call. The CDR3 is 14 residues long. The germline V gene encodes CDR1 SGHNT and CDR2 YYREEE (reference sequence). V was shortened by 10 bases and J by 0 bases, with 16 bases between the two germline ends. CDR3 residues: CAQHQPGTNYGYTF. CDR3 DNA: TGTGCCCAGCACCAGCCAGGAACTAACTATGGCTACACCTTC.

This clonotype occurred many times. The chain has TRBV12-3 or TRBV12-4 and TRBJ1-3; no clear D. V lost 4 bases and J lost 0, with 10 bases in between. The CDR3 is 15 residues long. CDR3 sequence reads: CASSYRRYSGNTIYF. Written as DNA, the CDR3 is TGTGCCAGCAGTTACAGAAGATACTCTGGAAACACCATATATTTT.

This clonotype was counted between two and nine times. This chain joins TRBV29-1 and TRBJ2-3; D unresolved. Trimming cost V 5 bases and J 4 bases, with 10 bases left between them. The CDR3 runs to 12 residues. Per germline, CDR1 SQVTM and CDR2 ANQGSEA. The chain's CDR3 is CSVFDPADTQYF. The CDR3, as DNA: TGCAGCGTTTTTGACCCCGCAGATACGCAGTATTTT.

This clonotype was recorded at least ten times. The CDR3, as DNA: TGTGCCAGCAGCCAAGGGACTAGCGGGGGTGTAGATACGCAGTATTTT. As protein: CASSQGTSGGVDTQYF. The genes are TRBV4-2 and TRBJ2-3, with 13 bases aligning to TRBD2. This CDR3 comprises 16 residues. V dropped 1 base and J dropped 5; count of bases not matched to a gene: 3. CDR1 is LGHNA, CDR2 YNFKEQ, per germline.

CDR3 nucleotides: TGCAGCGTTGCTAGGACAGGGGGCGCAGATACTGAAGCTTTCTTT. Its translation: CSVARTGGADTEAFF. This chain joins TRBV29-1 and TRBJ1-1; 11 nucleotides align to TRBD1. The germline CDR1 and CDR2 sequences are SQVTM and ANQGSEA. The CDR3 spans 15 residues. The V gene end was trimmed by 4 bases and the J gene end by 5 bases; junction bases not matched to a gene: 9.

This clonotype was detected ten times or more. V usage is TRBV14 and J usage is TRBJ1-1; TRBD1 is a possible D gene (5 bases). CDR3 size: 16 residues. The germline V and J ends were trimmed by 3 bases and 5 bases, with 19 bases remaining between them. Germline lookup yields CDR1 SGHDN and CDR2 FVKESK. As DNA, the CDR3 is TGTGCCAGCAGCCACCTGATCCGGGACGAGTTTACTGAAGCTTTCTTT. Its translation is CASSHLIRDEFTEAFF.

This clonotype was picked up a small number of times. The chain's CDR3 is CASRAGTGASALHF. The CDR3 DNA follows: TGTGCCAGCAGAGCCGGGACAGGGGCGTCGGCCCTCCACTTT. The J gene is TRBJ1-6, the V gene TRBV6-1, with 10 bases identical to TRBD1. With 6 bases clipped from V and 14 bases from J, the junction kept 10 bases outside the gene matches. The CDR3 extends over 14 amino acids. CDR1 is MNHNS, CDR2 SASEGT, per germline.

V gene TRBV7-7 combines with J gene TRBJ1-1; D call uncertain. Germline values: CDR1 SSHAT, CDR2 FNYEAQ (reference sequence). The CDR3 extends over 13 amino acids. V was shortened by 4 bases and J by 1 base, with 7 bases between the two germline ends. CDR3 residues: CASSSDENTEAFF. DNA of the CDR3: TGTGCCAGCAGCTCCGACGAGAACACTGAAGCTTTCTTT.

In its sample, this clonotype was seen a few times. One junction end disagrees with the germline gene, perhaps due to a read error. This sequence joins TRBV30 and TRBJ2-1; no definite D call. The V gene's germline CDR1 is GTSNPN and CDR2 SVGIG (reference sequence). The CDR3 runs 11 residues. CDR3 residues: CAWSSSTEPFF. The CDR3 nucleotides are TGTGCCTGGAGTTCCTCGACCGAGCCGTTCTTC.

CDR3 protein: CASSFSGGPVSNQPQHF. In nucleotides, the CDR3 is TGTGCCAGCAGCTTTTCGGGGGGACCCGTGAGCAATCAGCCCCAGCATTTT. The chain uses TRBV7-9 and TRBJ1-5, with D perhaps matching TRBD1 (5 bases). The CDR3 runs to 17 residues. V was pared by 3 bases and J by 1 base, with 16 bases between. The germline V gene has CDR1 SEHNR and CDR2 FQNEAQ (reference sequence).

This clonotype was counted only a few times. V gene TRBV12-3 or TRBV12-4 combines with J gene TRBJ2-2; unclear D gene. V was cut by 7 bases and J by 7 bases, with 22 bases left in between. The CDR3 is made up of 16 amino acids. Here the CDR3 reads CASISDYIGVNGELFF. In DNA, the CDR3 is TGTGCCAGCATCTCGGATTATATCGGCGTTAACGGGGAGCTGTTTTTT.

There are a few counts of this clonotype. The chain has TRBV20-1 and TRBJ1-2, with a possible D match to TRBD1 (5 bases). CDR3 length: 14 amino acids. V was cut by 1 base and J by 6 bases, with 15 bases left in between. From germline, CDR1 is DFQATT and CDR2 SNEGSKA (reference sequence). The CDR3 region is CSARAGGTIDGYTF. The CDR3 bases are TGCAGTGCTAGAGCCGGGGGTACGATTGATGGCTACACCTTC.

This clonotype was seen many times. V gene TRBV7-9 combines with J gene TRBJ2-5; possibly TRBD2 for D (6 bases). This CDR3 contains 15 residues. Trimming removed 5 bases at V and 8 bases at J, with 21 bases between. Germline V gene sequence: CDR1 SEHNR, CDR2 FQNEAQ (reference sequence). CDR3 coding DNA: TGTGCCAGCAGCCCTATCGGGGGTATGGCGGAAACCCAGTACTTC. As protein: CASSPIGGMAETQYF.

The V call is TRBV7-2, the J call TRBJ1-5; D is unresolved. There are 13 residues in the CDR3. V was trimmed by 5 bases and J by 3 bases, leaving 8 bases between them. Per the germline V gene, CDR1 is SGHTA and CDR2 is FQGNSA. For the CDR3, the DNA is TGTGCCAGCAGCCGAGAGCTCAATCAGCCCCAGCATTTT. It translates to CASSRELNQPQHF.

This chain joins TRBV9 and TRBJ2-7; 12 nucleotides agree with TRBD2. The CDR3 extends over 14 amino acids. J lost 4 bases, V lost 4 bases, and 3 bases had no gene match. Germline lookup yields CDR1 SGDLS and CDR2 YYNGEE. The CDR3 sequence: CASSSTSGGYEQYF. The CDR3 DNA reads TGTGCCAGCAGCTCGACTAGCGGGGGATACGAGCAGTACTTC.

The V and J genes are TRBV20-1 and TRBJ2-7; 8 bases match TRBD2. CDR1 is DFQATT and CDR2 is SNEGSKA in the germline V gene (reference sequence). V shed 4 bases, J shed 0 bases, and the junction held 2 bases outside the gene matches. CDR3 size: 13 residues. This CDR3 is CSAIRGGSYEQYV. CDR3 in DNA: TGCAGTGCTATACGGGGGGGCTCCTACGAGCAGTACGTC.